The 28 T cell receptor beta chains presented below share a single source sample, sequenced in a study of T cells after yellow fever vaccination. TCRdb ran MiXCR on the 5' RACE reads and lists one entry per CDR3 protein. This repertoire shows some 300,000 distinct CDR3 sequences, roughly 4% found once; its top ten account for around a quarter. The sequencing used PBMCs, collected on the day of the yellow fever booster vaccination. These TCRs come from a man between 18 and 29 years old who received the YFV17D yellow fever vaccine.

The table lists this clonotype with many counts. J is TRBJ2-3 and V is TRBV21-1; no check of the table's D call, TRBD2, against the DNA was made. TRBV21-1 is a documented pseudogene. This CDR3 is 15 amino acids long. The CDR3 loop is CASSKTGGATDTQYF. The DNA for the CDR3 is TGTGCCAGCAGCAAAACGGGAGGGGCCACAGATACGCAGTATTTT.

There are many counts of this clonotype. The chain uses TRBV7-9 and TRBJ1-5, with D perhaps TRBD1 (6 bases). CDR1 is SEHNR and CDR2 is FQNEAQ in the germline V gene (reference sequence). CDR3 length: 15 amino acids. Trimming pared 1 base from V and 4 bases from J, leaving 11 bases between. The CDR3 protein is CASSLGRTENQPQHF. The CDR3 DNA sequence: TGTGCCAGCAGCTTAGGTAGGACAGAGAATCAGCCCCAGCATTTT.

Details on this clonotype: This may be a read error: a much more frequent sequence differs by one nucleotide. DNA of the CDR3: TGTGCTAGTGGTTCCCTCAGGGGGGCCCGCACAGATACGCAGTATTTT. As protein: CASGSLRGARTDTQYF. The chain recombines TRBV12-5 with TRBJ2-3; perhaps TRBD1 as D (7 bases). Germline V gene lookup returns CDR1 LGHNT and CDR2 FRNRAP. Trimming took off 4 bases at V and 1 base at J, with 15 bases between the two ends. The CDR3 totals 16 residues.

This clonotype was observed at least ten times. The V and J genes are TRBV4-3 and TRBJ2-5; 10 bases are a match to TRBD2. V gave up 1 base and J gave up 1 base; unmatched junction bases: 9. The CDR3 runs 18 residues. Germline V gives CDR1 LGHNA, CDR2 YSLEER. The CDR3 DNA reads TGCGCCAGCAGCCAAGGGGGTAGCGGGGGGTTTCGCCAAGAGACCCAGTACTTC. It yields the protein CASSQGGSGGFRQETQYF.

This clonotype has a count of ten or more. The chain uses TRBV29-1 and TRBJ2-3, with D uncertain. Trimming left V 3 bases short and J 1 base short, with 5 bases between. This CDR3 is built from 12 residues. The germline V gene encodes CDR1 SQVTM and CDR2 ANQGSEA. CDR3 residues: CSVDGGTDTQYF. CDR3 DNA sequence: TGCAGCGTTGACGGCGGCACAGATACGCAGTATTTT.

This clonotype was recorded many times. This rearrangement joins TRBV4-3 to TRBJ2-5, with D possibly called TRBD1 or TRBD2 (5 bases each). The CDR3 runs to 15 residues. The germline CDR1 and CDR2 sequences are LGHNA and YSLEER. The ends were cut back, 0 bases at V and 5 bases at J, with 13 bases in the middle. This CDR3 reads CASSQDLAWGETQYF. CDR3 bases: TGCGCCAGCAGCCAAGATCTGGCGTGGGGGGAGACCCAGTACTTC.

This clonotype has a count of ten or more. V gene TRBV4-3 combines with J gene TRBJ1-4, with D perhaps TRBD1 (5 bases). The CDR3 totals 17 residues. Trimming left V 4 bases short and J 4 bases short, with 19 bases between. The germline CDR1 and CDR2 sequences are LGHNA and YSLEER. CDR3 in amino acids: CASSRQAGTFSNEKLFF. Here the CDR3 DNA reads TGCGCCAGCAGCCGCCAAGCAGGGACCTTCAGTAATGAAAAACTGTTTTTT.

There are many counts of this clonotype. The chain links TRBV5-1 to TRBJ2-4; no firm D call. The CDR3 runs 14 residues. V lost 0 bases to trimming and J lost 3 bases, with 7 bases between them. CDR1 is SGHRS, CDR2 YFSETQ, per germline. Here the CDR3 reads CASSLGELKNIQYF. The CDR3 bases are TGCGCCAGCAGCTTGGGCGAACTCAAAAACATTCAGTACTTC.

This clonotype came up a few times. The chain has TRBV9 and TRBJ2-3; no definite D call. The ends were cut back, 0 bases at V and 2 bases at J, with 10 bases in the middle. Germline loops: CDR1 SGDLS, CDR2 YYNGEE. The length of the CDR3 is 15 residues. The CDR3 DNA reads as TGTGCCAGCAGCGTAGGAGTCCGTCCCACAGATACGCAGTATTTT. It translates to CASSVGVRPTDTQYF. The whole variable domain, remainder taken from reference TRBV9 and TRBJ2-3, is DSGVTQTPKHLITATGQRVTLRCSPRSGDLSVYWYQQSLDQGLQFLIQYYNGEERAKGNILERFSAQQFPDLHSELNLSSLELGDSALYFCASSVGVRPTDTQYFGPGTRLTVL.

This clonotype has at least ten counts. The rearrangement joins TRBV19 to TRBJ2-7; D remains unclear. This CDR3 region has 13 residues. V lost 1 base and J 3 bases, leaving 7 bases between the germline ends. Looked up from germline, CDR1 is LNHDA and CDR2 is SQIVND (reference sequence). The CDR3 is CASSIGANYEQYF. CDR3 DNA: TGTGCCAGTAGTATAGGGGCGAACTACGAGCAGTACTTC.

The chain has TRBV12-2 and TRBJ2-7; the D call of TRBD1 is as the table states it, not checked on the DNA. TRBV12-2 is given as a pseudogene. The CDR3 has 18 residues. As DNA, the CDR3 is TGTGCAAGTTATCCCCTTGGACAGGGGTGCTCAAATCATTACGAGCAGTACTTC. Amino acids: CASYPLGQGCSNHYEQYF.

Many counts were recorded for this clonotype. The chain joins TRBV7-9 to TRBJ2-5, with D tentatively TRBD2 (6 bases). Germline V gene lookup returns CDR1 SEHNR and CDR2 FQNEAQ (reference sequence). The CDR3 extends over 12 amino acids. Trimming took 7 bases from V and 5 from J, leaving 11 bases between them. The CDR3 coding sequence is TGTGCCAGCAACACGGCGGGGGAGACCCAGTACTTC. Translation: CASNTAGETQYF.

This clonotype was counted at least ten times. The chain uses TRBV5-1 and TRBJ2-7, with 10 bases fitting TRBD1. This CDR3 has 14 residues. The V gene end was trimmed by 0 bases and the J gene end by 4 bases; junction bases not matched to a gene: 1. Per germline, CDR1 SGHRS and CDR2 YFSETQ. DNA of the CDR3: TGCGCCAGCAGCTTGGGACAGGGGGCTTACGAGCAGTACGTC. It translates to CASSLGQGAYEQYV.

This clonotype was seen a few times. This chain joins TRBV15 and TRBJ1-1, with 8 bases identical to TRBD1. The V gene end was trimmed by 3 bases and the J gene end by 4 bases; junction bases not matched to a gene: 4. The CDR3 covers 14 residues. The germline CDR1 and CDR2 sequences are LNHNV and YYDKDF (reference sequence). CDR3 sequence (DNA): TGTGCCACCAGCAGGGACAGGGTGGGCACTGAAGCTTTCTTT. Its protein is CATSRDRVGTEAFF.

This clonotype was seen at least ten times. The DNA of the CDR3 is TGTGCCAGCAGGCCACAGGGGCGCAGACAGCCCCAGCATTTT. It encodes CASRPQGRRQPQHF. The chain employs TRBV6-5 and TRBJ1-5; 7 nucleotides match TRBD1. This CDR3 is 14 amino acids long. The germline V gene has CDR1 MNHEY and CDR2 SVGAGI. Trimming at V came to 6 bases and at J to 7 bases, leaving 9 bases not matched to a gene.

This clonotype was recorded many times. The V call is TRBV29-1, the J call TRBJ2-7; D uncertain. V lost 1 base, J lost 2 bases, and 6 bases lay in between. The CDR3 is 12 amino acids. Germline CDR1 reads SQVTM; CDR2 reads ANQGSEA. The CDR3 loop is CSVEGGPYEQYF. As DNA, the CDR3 is TGCAGCGTTGAAGGAGGTCCCTACGAGCAGTACTTC.

This clonotype was recorded many times. This rearrangement joins TRBV7-6 to TRBJ2-3; 7 bases agree with TRBD1. J gave up 5 bases and V 5 bases, and 13 bases lay outside the gene matches. Germline V gene data show CDR1 as SGHVS and CDR2 as FNYEAQ. The CDR3 is 16 amino acids. The CDR3 coding sequence is TGTGCCAGCAGCAAAGGACGTAGGGGGCATGGAGATACGCAGTATTTT. It specifies CASSKGRRGHGDTQYF.

This clonotype was observed a handful of times. The V and J genes are TRBV12-3 or TRBV12-4 and TRBJ2-3; D is undetermined. The CDR3 runs 12 residues. Trimming pared 6 bases from V and 2 bases from J, leaving 6 bases between. The CDR3 DNA reads as TGTGCCAGCAGGGTAAACACAGATACGCAGTATTTT. This translates into CASRVNTDTQYF.

Many counts were recorded for this clonotype. The chain couples TRBV7-3 to TRBJ1-2; TRBD1 is a possible D gene (6 bases). The V end lost 1 base, the J end lost 8 bases, and 11 bases lay between the germline ends. The CDR3 length is 13 residues. Germline V gene data show CDR1 as SGHTA and CDR2 as FQGTGA. CDR3 region: CASSLIGGFGYTF. Written as DNA, the CDR3 is TGTGCCAGCAGCTTAATTGGGGGCTTCGGCTACACCTTC.

This clonotype was counted only a few times. The chain combines TRBV6-2 or TRBV6-3 with TRBJ2-1; no clear D gene. Germline loops: CDR1 MNHEY, CDR2 SVGEGT. This CDR3 spans 15 amino acids. V was shortened by 2 bases and J by 4 bases, with 12 bases between the two germline ends. The DNA for the CDR3 is TGTGCCAGCAGTTACCCGGTTTCAGGTTACAATGAGCAGTTCTTC. Amino acid sequence: CASSYPVSGYNEQFF.

In this sample, this clonotype turned up a few times. This chain joins TRBV20-1 and TRBJ1-2; weak D call: TRBD1 (5 bases). Germline loops: CDR1 DFQATT, CDR2 SNEGSKA (reference sequence). Trimming shortened V by 3 bases and J by 2 bases, and 10 bases separated the two germline ends. This CDR3 contains 13 residues. CDR3 sequence reads: CSASSGTNYGYTF. CDR3 DNA: TGCAGTGCTAGCTCCGGGACGAACTATGGCTACACCTTC.

This clonotype was counted many times. The rearrangement joins TRBV7-2 to TRBJ1-2, with a possible D match to TRBD1 (6 bases). V was shortened by 1 base and J by 3 bases, with 12 bases between the two germline ends. Germline lookup yields CDR1 SGHTA and CDR2 FQGNSA. This CDR3 comprises 15 residues. CDR3 nucleotide sequence: TGTGCCAGCAGCTTAGGGCCGGGGGCGGACTATGGCTACACCTTC. It is translated as CASSLGPGADYGYTF.

This clonotype occurred many times. The chain employs TRBV5-1 and TRBJ2-5; D unresolved. The CDR3 has 14 amino acids. CDR1 is SGHRS and CDR2 is YFSETQ in the germline V gene. Trimming cost V 0 bases and J 2 bases, with 8 bases left between them. CDR3 sequence reads: CASSLDLPQETQYF. The CDR3 coding sequence is TGCGCCAGCAGCTTGGATCTCCCTCAAGAGACCCAGTACTTC.

This clonotype came up many times. The rearrangement joins TRBV25-1 to TRBJ2-1, with 10 nucleotides matching TRBD2. The CDR3 loop spans 16 amino acids. V gave up 3 bases and J gave up 6 bases; unmatched junction bases: 8. Looked up from germline, CDR1 is MGHDK and CDR2 is SYGVNS. This CDR3 reads CASSETGTSASNEQFF. DNA of the CDR3: TGTGCCAGCAGTGAGACCGGGACTAGCGCTTCCAATGAGCAGTTCTTC.

This clonotype showed up just a few times. V gene TRBV29-1 combines with J gene TRBJ1-1; 8 bases are a match to TRBD1. V lost 0 bases and J lost 1; bases outside the gene matches: 4. Germline-derived CDR1 and CDR2 are SQVTM and ANQGSEA. The CDR3 consists of 15 residues. The CDR3 reads CSVEDAGGPNTEAFF. The DNA of the CDR3 is TGCAGCGTTGAAGATGCAGGGGGCCCGAACACTGAAGCTTTCTTT.

This clonotype was seen more than once but under ten times. The chain is built from TRBV27 and TRBJ2-3, with 7 bases identical to TRBD2. The germline gives CDR1 MNHEY, CDR2 SMNVEV (reference sequence). The CDR3 has 15 amino acids. With V trimmed by 5 bases and J by 5 bases, 10 bases remained unmatched. CDR3 nucleotide sequence: TGTGCCAGCAGTCCTTGGGGGGGGGGAGGAGATACGCAGTATTTT. Translated, it gives CASSPWGGGGDTQYF.

This clonotype was picked up many times. The chain has TRBV24-1 and TRBJ2-2, with 9 nucleotides matching TRBD1. J was trimmed by 1 base and V by 6 bases; bases with no gene match: 8. The CDR3 runs 17 residues. In germline, CDR1 is KGHDR, CDR2 SFDVKD. CDR3 nucleotides: TGTGCCACCAGTCGACTTGGGACAGGGTTGAACACCGGGGAGCTGTTTTTT. As protein: CATSRLGTGLNTGELFF.

The chain uses TRBV4-2 and TRBJ2-1; 7 bases are a match to TRBD1. The CDR3 contains 13 residues. V was pared by 1 base and J by 10 bases, with 4 bases of the junction left unmatched. The V gene's germline CDR1 is LGHNA and CDR2 YNFKEQ. The CDR3 DNA sequence: TGTGCCAGCAGCCAAGGACAGGGTGAGGAGCAGTTCTTC. Protein sequence: CASSQGQGEEQFF.